This passage covers 14 T cell receptor beta chains from one sample sequenced in a study of blood T cell repertoires in COVID-19. Sequencing was performed with immunoSEQ multiplex PCR; in TCRdb, only in-frame clones are kept and a portion is missing. The sample holds 30,000 to 40,000 clones, more than 80% seen once. Sequencing used peripheral blood. These TCRs come from a man aged 55 to 70 with active or convalescent COVID-19.

The chain carries TRBV6-2 or TRBV6-3 and TRBJ2-5; D uncertain. V was clipped by 6 bases and J by 5 bases, with 19 bases between them. The CDR3 extends over 15 amino acids. CDR1 and CDR2 from the germline V gene are MNHEY and SVGEGT. The CDR3 region has the DNA TGTGCCAGCAGCGCGGCCCTCAGACGCTGGGAGACCCAGTACTTC. Amino acids: CASSAALRRWETQYF.

The rearrangement links TRBV27 to TRBJ2-5; the D gene is possibly TRBD1 (5 bases). The germline gives CDR1 MNHEY, CDR2 SMNVEV (reference sequence). Trimming took 3 bases from V and 6 from J, leaving 11 bases between them. The CDR3 spans 13 residues. The CDR3 DNA reads as TGTGCCAGCAGTTTGCTAGGGGTGAAGACCCAGTACTTC. Translated: CASSLLGVKTQYF.

This clone was detected a few times. The chain joins TRBV28 to TRBJ1-5; D not certain. The CDR3 loop spans 12 amino acids. In germline, CDR1 is MDHEN, CDR2 SYDVKM. V was cut by 8 bases and J by 4 bases, with 9 bases left in between. The CDR3 DNA sequence: TGTGCCAGCGAGCGCCTTAATCAGCCCCAGCATTTT. It is translated as CASERLNQPQHF. The entire variable domain, with the rest obtained from reference TRBV28 and TRBJ1-5, is as follows: DVKVTQSSRYLVKRTGEKVFLECVQDMDHENMFWYRQDPGLGLRLIYFSYDVKMKEKGDIPEGYSVSREKKERFSLILESASTNQTSMYLCASERLNQPQHFGDGTRLSIL.

The chain uses TRBV9 and TRBJ2-1; D perhaps matches TRBD2 (6 bases). V shed 7 bases and J shed 8 bases, with 13 bases lying between them. CDR3 length: 12 residues. CDR1 is SGDLS, CDR2 YYNGEE, per germline. The CDR3 sequence is CASGQGGDEQFF. Written as DNA, the CDR3 is TGTGCCAGCGGGCAGGGAGGAGATGAGCAGTTCTTC.

The chain has TRBV6-5 and TRBJ2-1, with D possibly matching TRBD1 (6 bases). The V end lost 6 bases, the J end lost 5 bases, and 14 bases lay between the germline ends. The CDR3 runs to 14 residues. Germline CDR1 MNHEY, CDR2 SVGAGI. CDR3 amino acids: CASRPQGPNNEQFF. CDR3 DNA: TGTGCCAGCAGGCCACAGGGACCAAACAATGAGCAGTTCTTC.

This rearrangement joins TRBV6-1 to TRBJ2-3, with D possibly matching TRBD2 (6 bases). Germline CDR1 is MNHNS and CDR2 is SASEGT. V lost 2 bases to trimming and J lost 3 bases, with 9 bases between them. The CDR3 extends over 14 amino acids. The CDR3 spells CASSERTKTDTQYF. The CDR3 DNA sequence: TGTGCCAGCAGTGAACGGACTAAGACAGATACGCAGTATTTT.

The chain employs TRBV11-3 and TRBJ2-5; maybe TRBD2 (6 bases). Trimming left V 5 bases short and J 4 bases short, with 20 bases between. CDR1 and CDR2 from the germline V gene are SGHNT and YENEEA. The CDR3 contains 16 residues. CDR3 region: CASSPRAHSGGETQYF. The CDR3, as DNA: TGTGCCAGCAGCCCGAGGGCTCACTCCGGGGGAGAGACCCAGTACTTC.

The chain links TRBV19 to TRBJ1-4; D is ambiguous. Germline values: CDR1 LNHDA, CDR2 SQIVND (reference sequence). V dropped 7 bases and J dropped 5 bases, with 17 bases sitting between them. The CDR3 is 15 residues long. In nucleotides, the CDR3 is TGTGCCAGTATGAGGAGGGCGGATTTGAATGAAAAACTGTTTTTT. Amino acids: CASMRRADLNEKLFF.

The chain combines TRBV19 with TRBJ2-4; 8 bases fit TRBD1. The germline V gene has CDR1 LNHDA and CDR2 SQIVND (reference sequence). After removal of 4 bases from V and 10 bases from J, the junction contained 9 bases not matched to a gene. This CDR3 contains 14 residues. Here the CDR3 reads CASSREGTGYIQYF. DNA of the CDR3: TGTGCCAGTAGTAGAGAAGGGACAGGATATATTCAGTACTTC.

The V call is TRBV15, the J call TRBJ1-3; D gene ambiguous. The CDR3 is 17 residues long. Trimming stripped 1 base from V and 0 bases from J, with 13 bases between. The germline V gene encodes CDR1 LNHNV and CDR2 YYDKDF (reference sequence). The CDR3 DNA sequence: TGTGCCACCAGCAGAGTGGGCCAGATGTACTCTGGAAACACCATATATTTT. Its protein is CATSRVGQMYSGNTIYF.

This clone was detected once. This chain connects TRBV2 to TRBJ2-5, with 10 bases identical to TRBD2. The junction had 3 bases not matched to a gene; V was cut back by 1 base and J by 4 bases. The germline V gene has CDR1 SNHLY and CDR2 FYNNEI. This CDR3 is built from 15 residues. This CDR3 is CASSEVAGGGETQYF. The DNA of the CDR3 is TGTGCCAGCAGTGAAGTAGCGGGAGGAGGAGAGACCCAGTACTTC.

The J gene is TRBJ2-5, the V gene TRBV10-2; 8 positions match TRBD2. Germline V lookup: CDR1 WSHSY, CDR2 SAAADI. Trimming cost V 6 bases and J 1 base; bases outside gene matches: 1. The CDR3 is 13 amino acids. The CDR3 sequence: CASSGTSQETQYF. The DNA of the CDR3 is TGCGCCAGCAGCGGGACTAGCCAAGAGACCCAGTACTTC.

This sequence joins TRBV7-9 and TRBJ2-1, with 14 nucleotides matching TRBD2. This CDR3 is built from 17 residues. Germline values: CDR1 SEHNR, CDR2 FQNEAQ (reference sequence). The V gene end was trimmed by 5 bases and the J gene end by 6 bases; junction bases not matched to a gene: 9. The CDR3 region has the DNA TGTGCCAGCAGCGCTCGGCTTGGACTAGCGGGGGGCAATGAGCAGTTCTTC. Translating it yields CASSARLGLAGGNEQFF. Full variable domain (rest looked up from reference TRBV7-9 and TRBJ2-1): DTGVSQNPRHKITKRGQNVTFRCDPISEHNRLYWYRQTLGQGPEFLTYFQNEAQLEKSRLLSDRFSAERPKGSFSTLEIQRTEQGDSAMYLCASSARLGLAGGNEQFFGPGTRLTVL.

V is TRBV10-3 and J is TRBJ2-6; a possible D gene is TRBD1 (6 bases). CDR1 and CDR2 from the germline V gene are ENHRY and SYGVKD. CDR3 length equals 19 residues. V was pared by 0 bases and J by 1 base, with 16 bases between. DNA of the CDR3: TGTGCCATCAGTGAGTCCTTAGGGGCTACAGGGTCTGGGGCCAACGTCCTGACTTTC. This translates into CAISESLGATGSGANVLTF.